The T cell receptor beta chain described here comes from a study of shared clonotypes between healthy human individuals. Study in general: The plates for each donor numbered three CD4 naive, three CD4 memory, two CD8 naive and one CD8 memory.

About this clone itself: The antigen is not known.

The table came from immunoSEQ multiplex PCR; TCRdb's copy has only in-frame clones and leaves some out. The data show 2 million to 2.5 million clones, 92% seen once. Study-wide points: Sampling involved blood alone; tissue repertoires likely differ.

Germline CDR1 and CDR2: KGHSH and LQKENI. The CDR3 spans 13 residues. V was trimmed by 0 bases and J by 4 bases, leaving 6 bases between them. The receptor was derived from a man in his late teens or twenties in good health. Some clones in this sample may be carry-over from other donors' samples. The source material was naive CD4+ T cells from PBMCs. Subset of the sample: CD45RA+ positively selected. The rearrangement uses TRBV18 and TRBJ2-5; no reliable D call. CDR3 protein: CASSPPVPETQYF. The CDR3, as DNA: TGTGCCAGCTCACCACCTGTTCCAGAGACCCAGTACTTC.